This is a list of T cell receptor beta chains from one sample in a study of blood T cell repertoires in COVID-19. Clones were sequenced by immunoSEQ multiplex PCR, and TCRdb holds only the in-frame ones, with some missing. The sample contains 270,000 or so clones, about 81% of which appear only once. The material sequenced was peripheral blood. All receptors come from a human donor with COVID-19, enrolled during active disease. The donor label of this sample is uncertain. CDR3s include the opening cysteine and the closing phenylalanine or tryptophan. Size is stated for part of the rows, as once, few or many counts, or as a class when the clone is expanded.

v_gene	abundance	j_gene	CDR3aa
TRBV7-2	NA	TRBJ1-2	CASSLLSGLLNYGYTF
TRBV7-3	NA	TRBJ2-3	CASSFLPSGRVDTQYF
TRBV3-1/TRBV3-2	NA	TRBJ1-2	CASSQLQLNGYTF
TRBV2	NA	TRBJ1-2	CASRRRDGLYGYTF
TRBV3-1/TRBV3-2	NA	TRBJ2-4	CASSQTSGSNKNIQYF
TRBV19	once	TRBJ2-1	CASSIEGGTYNEQFF
TRBV5-1	NA	TRBJ1-4	CASSLQGVNEKLFF
TRBV6-5	few	TRBJ1-1	CASRKDRDTEAFF
TRBV4-3	NA	TRBJ1-5	CASSPSPNQPQHF
TRBV14	NA	TRBJ1-2	CASSLRPRGGYTF
TRBV6-5	NA	TRBJ1-5	CASDRARHQPQHF
TRBV19	NA	TRBJ2-7	CASSIRSGQGNYEQYF
TRBV28	once	TRBJ1-2	CASSHPPGQGNGYTF
TRBV18	NA	TRBJ1-3	CASSPQLGQVGDSGNTIYF
TRBV6-5	NA	TRBJ1-1	CASSYSGGEKAFF
TRBV28	once	TRBJ1-5	CASSLFGQPSNQPQHF
TRBV10-1	NA	TRBJ2-7	CASSEGPTGEQYF
TRBV19	many	TRBJ2-3	CASSTSGRLDTQYF
TRBV24-1	NA	TRBJ1-5	CATSDQGTGGEQPQHF
TRBV6-5	NA	TRBJ2-2	CASSYSLAGVDLFF
TRBV6-2/TRBV6-3	NA	TRBJ2-5	CASSAGETQYF
TRBV15	NA	TRBJ1-6	CATSRDLGQANSPLHF
TRBV19	NA	TRBJ2-2	CASRTGVNTGELFF
TRBV9	NA	TRBJ1-1	CASSATGQEHTEAFF
TRBV19	NA	TRBJ2-5	CASSSSGIQETQYF
TRBV6-2/TRBV6-3	NA	TRBJ2-5	CASSGGVAGEETQYF
TRBV19	NA	TRBJ1-5	CATEGVGGNQPQHF
TRBV3-1/TRBV3-2	NA	TRBJ2-7	CASSQRGSDYEQYF
TRBV5-6	once	TRBJ2-1	CASSLGPAGLAAGEQFF
TRBV7-2	once	TRBJ2-1	CASSSEQGGYNEQFF
TRBV3-1/TRBV3-2	NA	TRBJ1-2	CASSQGGQQGPGYTF
TRBV2	NA	TRBJ1-3	CASSNQQQGTGNTIYF
TRBV30	NA	TRBJ1-5	CAWSTYELPQHF
TRBV19	NA	TRBJ2-5	CASKMWGGRQETQYF
TRBV3-1/TRBV3-2	NA	TRBJ1-4	CASSQVPVATNEKLFF
TRBV6-5	once	TRBJ2-4	CASSYSRVENIQYF
TRBV9	once	TRBJ2-2	CASSVGERDLAGELFF
TRBV9	NA	TRBJ2-1	CASSVMSGSDEQFF
TRBV7-2	NA	TRBJ2-7	CASGTTHTYEQYF
TRBV18	NA	TRBJ2-3	CASSPGGDTQYF
TRBV27	once	TRBJ2-5	CASSFFGPGETQYF
TRBV3-1/TRBV3-2	NA	TRBJ2-7	CASSRSGQGFYEQYF
TRBV11-3	NA	TRBJ2-7	CASSLGSGSPYEQYF
TRBV28	once	TRBJ2-5	CASTGTSGKETQYF
TRBV6-5	NA	TRBJ2-7	CASSRIGQGYEQYF
TRBV7-2	NA	TRBJ2-1	CASSLGALNEQFF
TRBV7-2	once	TRBJ2-7	CASSRRQGATYEQYF
TRBV27	NA	TRBJ1-2	CASTRQGARYGYTF
TRBV7-2	NA	TRBJ1-1	CASSSYTTEAFF
TRBV28	NA	TRBJ1-3	CASSWDRGPGNTIYF
TRBV5-1	NA	TRBJ1-2	CASSSYRARDYGYTF
TRBV4-1	NA	TRBJ1-1	CASSQPTDGTGAEAFF
TRBV11-3	few	TRBJ2-7	CASSLGDRSYEQYF